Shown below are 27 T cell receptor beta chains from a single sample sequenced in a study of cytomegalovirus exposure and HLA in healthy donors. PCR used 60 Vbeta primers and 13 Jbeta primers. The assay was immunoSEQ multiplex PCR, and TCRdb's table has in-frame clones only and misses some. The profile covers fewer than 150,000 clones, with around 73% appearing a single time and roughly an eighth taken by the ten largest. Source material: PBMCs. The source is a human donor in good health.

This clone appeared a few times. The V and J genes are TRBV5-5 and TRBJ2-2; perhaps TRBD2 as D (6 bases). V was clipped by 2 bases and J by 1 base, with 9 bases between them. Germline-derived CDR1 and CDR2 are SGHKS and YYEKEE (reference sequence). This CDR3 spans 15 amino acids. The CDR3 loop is CASSFRGENTGELFF. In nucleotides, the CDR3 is TGTGCCAGCAGCTTCCGCGGGGAGAACACCGGGGAGCTGTTTTTT. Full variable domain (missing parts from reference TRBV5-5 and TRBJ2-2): DAGVTQSPTHLIKTRGQQVTLRCSPISGHKSVSWYQQVLGQGPQFIFQYYEKEERGRGNFPDRFSARQFPNYSSELNVNALLLGDSALYLCASSFRGENTGELFFGEGSRLTVL.

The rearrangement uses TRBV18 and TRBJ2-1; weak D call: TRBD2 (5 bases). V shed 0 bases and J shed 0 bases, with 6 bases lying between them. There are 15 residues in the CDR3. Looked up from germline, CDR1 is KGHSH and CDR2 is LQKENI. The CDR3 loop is CASSPPGSSYNEQFF. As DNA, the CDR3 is TGTGCCAGCTCACCACCGGGGAGCTCCTACAATGAGCAGTTCTTC.

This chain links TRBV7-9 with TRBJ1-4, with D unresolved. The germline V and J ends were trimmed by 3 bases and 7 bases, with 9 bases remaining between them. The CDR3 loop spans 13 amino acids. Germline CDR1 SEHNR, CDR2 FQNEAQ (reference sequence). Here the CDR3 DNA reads TGTGCCAGCAGCTTCCGTAGTGGTGAAAAACTGTTTTTT. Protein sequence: CASSFRSGEKLFF. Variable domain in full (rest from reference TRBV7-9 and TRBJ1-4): DTGVSQNPRHKITKRGQNVTFRCDPISEHNRLYWYRQTLGQGPEFLTYFQNEAQLEKSRLLSDRFSAERPKGSFSTLEIQRTEQGDSAMYLCASSFRSGEKLFFGSGTQLSVL.

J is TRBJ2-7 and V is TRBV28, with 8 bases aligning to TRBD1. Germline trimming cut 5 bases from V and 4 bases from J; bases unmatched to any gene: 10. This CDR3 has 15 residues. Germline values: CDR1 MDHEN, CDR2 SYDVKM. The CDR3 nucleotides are TGTGCCAGCAGTCCGCCGCGGGGACAGGATTACGAGCAGTACTTC. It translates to CASSPPRGQDYEQYF.

The CDR3 is CAIYGGADNEQFF. The CDR3 DNA follows: TGTGCCATCTATGGGGGCGCGGACAATGAGCAGTTCTTC. The chain has TRBV10-3 and TRBJ2-1; maybe TRBD1 (6 bases). CDR1 is ENHRY, CDR2 SYGVKD, per germline. The CDR3 totals 13 residues. The germline V and J ends were trimmed by 8 bases and 5 bases, with 13 bases remaining between them.

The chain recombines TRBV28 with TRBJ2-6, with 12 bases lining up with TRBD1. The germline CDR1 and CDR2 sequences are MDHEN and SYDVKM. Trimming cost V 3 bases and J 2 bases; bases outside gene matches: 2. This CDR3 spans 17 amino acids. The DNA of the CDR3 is TGTGCCAGCAGTTTTCGGGACAGGGGGCCTGGGGCCAACGTCCTGACTTTC. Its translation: CASSFRDRGPGANVLTF.

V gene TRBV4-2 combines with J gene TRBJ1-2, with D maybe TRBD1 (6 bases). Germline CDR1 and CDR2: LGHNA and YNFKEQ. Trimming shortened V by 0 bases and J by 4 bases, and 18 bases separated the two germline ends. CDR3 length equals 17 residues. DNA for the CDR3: TGTGCCAGCAGCCAAGATTATAGAACAGGGTTAGCCTATGGCTACACCTTC. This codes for CASSQDYRTGLAYGYTF.

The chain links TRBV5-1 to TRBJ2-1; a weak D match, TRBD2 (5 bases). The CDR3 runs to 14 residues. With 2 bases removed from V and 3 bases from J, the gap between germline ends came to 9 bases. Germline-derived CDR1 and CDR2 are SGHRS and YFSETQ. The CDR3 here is CASSFREGYNEQFF. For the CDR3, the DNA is TGCGCCAGCAGCTTCCGAGAGGGCTACAATGAGCAGTTCTTC.

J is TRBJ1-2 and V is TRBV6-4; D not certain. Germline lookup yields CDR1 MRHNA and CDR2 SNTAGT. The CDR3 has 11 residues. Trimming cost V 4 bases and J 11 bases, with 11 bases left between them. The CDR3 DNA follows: TGTGCCAGCAGTGGTAGTTGCGGGTACACCTTC. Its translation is CASSGSCGYTF.

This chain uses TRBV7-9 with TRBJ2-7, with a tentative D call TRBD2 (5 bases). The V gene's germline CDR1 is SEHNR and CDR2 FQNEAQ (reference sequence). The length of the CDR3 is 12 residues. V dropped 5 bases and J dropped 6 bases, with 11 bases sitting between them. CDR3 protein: CASSADWGEQYF. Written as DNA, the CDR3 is TGTGCCAGCAGCGCGGACTGGGGCGAGCAGTACTTC. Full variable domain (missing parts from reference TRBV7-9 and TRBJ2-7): DTGVSQNPRHKITKRGQNVTFRCDPISEHNRLYWYRQTLGQGPEFLTYFQNEAQLEKSRLLSDRFSAERPKGSFSTLEIQRTEQGDSAMYLCASSADWGEQYFGPGTRLTVT.

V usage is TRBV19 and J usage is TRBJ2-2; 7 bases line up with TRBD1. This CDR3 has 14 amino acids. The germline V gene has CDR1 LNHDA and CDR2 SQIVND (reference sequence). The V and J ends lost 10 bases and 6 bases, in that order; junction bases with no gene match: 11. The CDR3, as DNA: TGTGCCACCCGACAGGGAACTTCCCCCGGGGAGCTGTTTTTT. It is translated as CATRQGTSPGELFF. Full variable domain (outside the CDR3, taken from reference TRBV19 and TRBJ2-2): DGGITQSPKYLFRKEGQNVTLSCEQNLNHDAMYWYRQDPGQGLRLIYYSQIVNDFQKGDIAEGYSVSREKKESFPLTVTSAQKNPTAFYLCATRQGTSPGELFFGEGSRLTVL.

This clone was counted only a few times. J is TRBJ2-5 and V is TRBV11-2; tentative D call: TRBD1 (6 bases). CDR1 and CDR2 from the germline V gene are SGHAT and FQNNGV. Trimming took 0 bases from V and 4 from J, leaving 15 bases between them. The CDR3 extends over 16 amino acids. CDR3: CASSLDLARGGETQYF. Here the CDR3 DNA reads TGTGCCAGCAGCTTAGATTTGGCCAGGGGTGGAGAGACCCAGTACTTC.

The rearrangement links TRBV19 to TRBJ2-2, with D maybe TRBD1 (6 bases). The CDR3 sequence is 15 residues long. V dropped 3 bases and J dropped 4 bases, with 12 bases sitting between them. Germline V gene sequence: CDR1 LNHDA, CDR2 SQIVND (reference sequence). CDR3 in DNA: TGTGCCAGTAGTATCAGGGGTGAAAGCACCGGGGAGCTGTTTTTT. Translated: CASSIRGESTGELFF.

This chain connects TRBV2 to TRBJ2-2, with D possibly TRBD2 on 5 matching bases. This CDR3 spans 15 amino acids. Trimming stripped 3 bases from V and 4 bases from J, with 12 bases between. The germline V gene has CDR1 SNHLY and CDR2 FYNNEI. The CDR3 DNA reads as TGTGCCAGCAGTGACTGGGAGAGGTCCACCGGGGAGCTGTTTTTT. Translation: CASSDWERSTGELFF.

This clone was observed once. CDR3 coding DNA: TGTGCCAGCAGCAAGACTACGAGAGCAGATACGCAGTATTTT. The encoded protein is CASSKTTRADTQYF. The chain is built from TRBV7-3 and TRBJ2-3; weak D call: TRBD2 (5 bases). The V end lost 5 bases, the J end lost 4 bases, and 13 bases lay between the germline ends. The CDR3 sequence is 14 residues long. Germline values: CDR1 SGHTA, CDR2 FQGTGA.

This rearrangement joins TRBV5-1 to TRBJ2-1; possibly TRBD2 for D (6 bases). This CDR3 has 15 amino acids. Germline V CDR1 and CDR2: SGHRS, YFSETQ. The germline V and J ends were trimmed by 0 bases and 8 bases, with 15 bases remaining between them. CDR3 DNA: TGCGCCAGCAGCTTGGCTATAGGGGAGGTTCATGAGCAGTTCTTC. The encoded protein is CASSLAIGEVHEQFF. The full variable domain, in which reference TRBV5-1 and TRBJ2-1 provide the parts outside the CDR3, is KAGVTQTPRYLIKTRGQQVTLSCSPISGHRSVSWYQQTPGQGLQFLFEYFSETQRNKGNFPGRFSGRQFSNSRSEMNVSTLELGDSALYLCASSLAIGEVHEQFFGPGTRLTVL.

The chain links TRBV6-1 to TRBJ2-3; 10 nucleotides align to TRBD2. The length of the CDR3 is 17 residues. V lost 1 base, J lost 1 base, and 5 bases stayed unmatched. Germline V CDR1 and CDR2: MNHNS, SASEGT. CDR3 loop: CASSEVHLAGGTDTQYF. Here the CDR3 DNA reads TGTGCCAGCAGTGAAGTCCACCTAGCGGGAGGCACAGATACGCAGTATTTT.

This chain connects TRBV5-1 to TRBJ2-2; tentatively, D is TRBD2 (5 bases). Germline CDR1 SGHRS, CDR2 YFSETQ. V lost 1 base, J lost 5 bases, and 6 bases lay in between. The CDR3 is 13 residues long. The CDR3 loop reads CASSLTGTGELFF. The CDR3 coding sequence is TGCGCCAGCAGCTTGACGGGAACCGGGGAGCTGTTTTTT.

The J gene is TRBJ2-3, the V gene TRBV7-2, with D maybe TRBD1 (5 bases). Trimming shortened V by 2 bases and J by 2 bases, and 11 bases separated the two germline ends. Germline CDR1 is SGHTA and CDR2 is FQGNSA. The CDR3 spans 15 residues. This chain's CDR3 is CASSLKAGITDTQYF. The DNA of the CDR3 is TGTGCCAGCAGCTTAAAGGCAGGGATCACAGATACGCAGTATTTT.

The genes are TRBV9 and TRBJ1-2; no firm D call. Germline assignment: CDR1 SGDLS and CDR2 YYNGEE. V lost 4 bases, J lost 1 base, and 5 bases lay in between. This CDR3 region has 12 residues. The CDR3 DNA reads TGTGCCAGCAGCCCAGATAACTATGGCTACACCTTC. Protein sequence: CASSPDNYGYTF. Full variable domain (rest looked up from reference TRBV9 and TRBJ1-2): DSGVTQTPKHLITATGQRVTLRCSPRSGDLSVYWYQQSLDQGLQFLIQYYNGEERAKGNILERFSAQQFPDLHSELNLSSLELGDSALYFCASSPDNYGYTFGSGTRLTVV.

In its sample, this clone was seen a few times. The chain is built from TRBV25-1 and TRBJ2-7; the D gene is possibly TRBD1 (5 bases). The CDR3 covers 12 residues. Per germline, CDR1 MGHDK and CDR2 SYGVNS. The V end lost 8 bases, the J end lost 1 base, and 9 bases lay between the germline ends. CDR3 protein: CASRAGSYEQYF. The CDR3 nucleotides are TGTGCCAGCCGGGCAGGGTCCTACGAGCAGTACTTC.

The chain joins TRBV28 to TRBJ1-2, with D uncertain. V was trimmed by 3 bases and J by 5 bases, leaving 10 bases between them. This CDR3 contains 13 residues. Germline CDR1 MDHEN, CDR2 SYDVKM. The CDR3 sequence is CASSFDGRYGYTF. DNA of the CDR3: TGTGCCAGCAGTTTCGACGGGAGATATGGCTACACCTTC.

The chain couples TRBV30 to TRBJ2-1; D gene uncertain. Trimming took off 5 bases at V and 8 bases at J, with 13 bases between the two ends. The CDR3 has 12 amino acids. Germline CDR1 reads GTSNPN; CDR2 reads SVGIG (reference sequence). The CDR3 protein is CAWENSRYEQFF. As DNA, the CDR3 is TGTGCCTGGGAGAACTCCAGGTATGAGCAGTTCTTC. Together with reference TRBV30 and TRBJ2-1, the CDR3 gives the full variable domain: SQTIHQWPATLVQPVGSPLSLECTVEGTSNPNLYWYRQAAGRGLQLLFYSVGIGQISSEVPQNLSASRPQDRQFILSSKKLLLSDSGFYLCAWENSRYEQFFGPGTRLTVL.

The CDR3 nucleotides are TGTGCCAGCAGTTTCATCAGGGACTATGGCTACACCTTC. This gives the protein CASSFIRDYGYTF. The chain joins TRBV27 to TRBJ1-2, with a possible D match to TRBD1 (5 bases). The V gene's germline CDR1 is MNHEY and CDR2 SMNVEV (reference sequence). The CDR3 covers 13 residues. V was shortened by 3 bases and J by 3 bases, with 8 bases between the two germline ends.

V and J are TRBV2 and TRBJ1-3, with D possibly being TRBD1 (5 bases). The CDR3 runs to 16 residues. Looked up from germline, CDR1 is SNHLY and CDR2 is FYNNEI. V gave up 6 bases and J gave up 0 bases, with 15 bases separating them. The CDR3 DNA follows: TGTGCCAGCAGCCTAGACAGTGCCTCCTCTGGAAACACCATATATTTT. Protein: CASSLDSASSGNTIYF.

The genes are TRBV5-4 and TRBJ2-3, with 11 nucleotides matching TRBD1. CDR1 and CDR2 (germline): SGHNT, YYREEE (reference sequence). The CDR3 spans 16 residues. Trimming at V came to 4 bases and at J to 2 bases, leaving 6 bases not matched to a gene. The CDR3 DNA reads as TGTGCCAGCAGCAACCGGGACAGGGGGTCCACAGATACGCAGTATTTT. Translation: CASSNRDRGSTDTQYF.

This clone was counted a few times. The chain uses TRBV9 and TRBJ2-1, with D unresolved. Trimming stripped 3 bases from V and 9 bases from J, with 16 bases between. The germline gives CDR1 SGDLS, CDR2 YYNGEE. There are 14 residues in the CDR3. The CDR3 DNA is TGTGCCAGCAGCGAATTTCTTTTGAGGTCTGAGCAGTTCTTC. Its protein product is CASSEFLLRSEQFF.